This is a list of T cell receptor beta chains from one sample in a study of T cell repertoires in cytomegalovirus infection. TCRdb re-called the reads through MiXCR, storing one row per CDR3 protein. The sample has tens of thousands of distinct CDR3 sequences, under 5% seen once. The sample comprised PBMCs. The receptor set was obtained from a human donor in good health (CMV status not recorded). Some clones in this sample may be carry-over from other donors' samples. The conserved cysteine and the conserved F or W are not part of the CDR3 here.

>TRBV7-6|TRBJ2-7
ASRLAGGRNEQY
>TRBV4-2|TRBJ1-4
ASSQAQGATNEKLF
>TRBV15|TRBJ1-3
ATSRAIGPTTIGNTIY
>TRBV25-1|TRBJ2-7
ASSVDYEQY
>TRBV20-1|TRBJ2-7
SARSPGQAPYEQY
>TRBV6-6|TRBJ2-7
ASSFGDGRYEQY
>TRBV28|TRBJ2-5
ASSEGTGMRETQY
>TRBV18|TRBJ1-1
ASSPQAGDTEAF
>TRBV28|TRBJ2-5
ATARGGQETQY
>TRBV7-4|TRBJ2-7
ASSLEGGQNYEQY
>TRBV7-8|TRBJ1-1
ASSLGRIEAF
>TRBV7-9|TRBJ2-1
ASSPTTSYNEQF
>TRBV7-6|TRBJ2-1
ASSQPGQNGEQF
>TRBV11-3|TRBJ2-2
ASSSRQVGELF
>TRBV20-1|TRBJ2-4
SAMTGGGNIQY
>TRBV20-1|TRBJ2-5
SALASGRETQY
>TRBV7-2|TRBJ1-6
ASSLTAGSSPLH
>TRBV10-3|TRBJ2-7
ASGQAVRHEQY
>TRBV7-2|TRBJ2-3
ASSQQGDTQY
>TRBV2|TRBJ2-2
ATTENHTGELF
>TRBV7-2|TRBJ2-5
ASSLKSWSGETQY
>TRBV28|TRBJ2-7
ASSLPESTSSYEQY
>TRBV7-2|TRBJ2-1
ASSLVSGGAYNEQF
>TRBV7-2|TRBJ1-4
ASSPRGEKLF
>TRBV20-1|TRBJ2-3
SARDLLAAPDTQY
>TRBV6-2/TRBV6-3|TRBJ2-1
ASSYSSSGSPNEQF
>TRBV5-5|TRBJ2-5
ASSPPGQQETQY
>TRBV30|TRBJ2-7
AWSRVGGASQGREQY
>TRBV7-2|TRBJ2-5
ASSFLAQETQY
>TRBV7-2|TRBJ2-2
ASIPSGTGELF
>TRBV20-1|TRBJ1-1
SARDRPGRTEAF
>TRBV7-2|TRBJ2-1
ASSFGLDGEQF
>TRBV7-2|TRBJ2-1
ASSLAAGANEQF
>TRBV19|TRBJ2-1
ASSIGQNNEQF
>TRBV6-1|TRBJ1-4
ASSVRGNNEKLF
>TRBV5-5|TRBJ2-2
ASSPHFAGELF
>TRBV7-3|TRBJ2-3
ASSLIRTGESTDTQY
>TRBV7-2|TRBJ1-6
ASSLRGPNINSPLH
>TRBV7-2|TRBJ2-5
ASSSTSGRVSETQY
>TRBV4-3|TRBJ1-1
ASSQGGTGKGSF
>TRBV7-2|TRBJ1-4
ASSLAGRGAGEKLF
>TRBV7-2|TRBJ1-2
ASSFDSRYGYT
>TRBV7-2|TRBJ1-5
ASSRGAQPQH
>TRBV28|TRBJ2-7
ASISPGSGNEQY
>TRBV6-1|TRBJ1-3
ASRGTDSGNTIY
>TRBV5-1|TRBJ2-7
ASSELGEQY
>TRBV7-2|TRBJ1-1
ASSLGFSEAF
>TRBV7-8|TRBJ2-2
ASSLGSAGGTGELF
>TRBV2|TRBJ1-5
ASSEALGRGIDQPQH
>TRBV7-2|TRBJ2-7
ASSLYGKSYEQY